What follows are 3 T cell receptor beta chains derived from one specimen sequenced in a study of OX40 agonist ivuxolimab in advanced cancers. Here immunoSEQ multiplex PCR was the method, and the copy in TCRdb shows in-frame clones only, minus some. The table has around 67,000 clones, about 87% seen once; the top ten hold around 0.93%. Here the sequenced sample was CD4+ or CD8+ T cells sorted from blood, taken in a trial of the OX40 agonist ivuxolimab. These receptors all come from an adult with an advanced solid tumor such as melanoma, head and neck, liver or kidney cancer.

The V and J genes are TRBV7-2 and TRBJ2-7; D is ambiguous. The CDR3 consists of 12 residues. Trimming took 5 bases from V and 4 from J, leaving 9 bases between them. Germline V gives CDR1 SGHTA, CDR2 FQGNSA. The DNA for the CDR3 is TGTGCCAGCAGCACCTACCTGTACGAGCAGTACTTC. Its translation: CASSTYLYEQYF.

This sequence joins TRBV18 and TRBJ2-3; weak D call: TRBD1 (5 bases). This CDR3 region has 12 residues. Per the germline V gene, CDR1 is KGHSH and CDR2 is LQKENI. Trimming removed 6 bases at V and 2 bases at J, with 6 bases between. CDR3 amino acids: CASSTDTDTQYF. In DNA, the CDR3 is TGTGCCAGCTCGACAGACACAGATACGCAGTATTTT.

V and J are TRBV19 and TRBJ2-5; the match to TRBD1 covers 8 bases. The CDR3 spans 17 residues. V lost 4 bases and J lost 0; bases outside the gene matches: 10. The V gene's germline CDR1 is LNHDA and CDR2 SQIVND (reference sequence). This CDR3 is CASSTPAGTGNQETQYF. Here the CDR3 DNA reads TGTGCCAGTAGTACCCCGGCCGGGACAGGTAACCAAGAGACCCAGTACTTC.